This T cell receptor beta chain was captured by sequencing in a study of CD8 T cells in Susac syndrome. Reverse transcription of roughly 0.5 to 1 ug RNA was performed with random hexamers. An immunoSEQ multiplex PCR amplified TCR beta CDR3 over 54 Vbeta and 13 Jbeta. MiXCR was run by TCRdb on the immunoSEQ multiplex PCR reads, yielding one entry per CDR3 protein. The repertoire holds 75,000 to 95,000 distinct CDR3 sequences, with approximately 93% as singletons. CDR3 length: 14 amino acids. Germline lookup yields CDR1 PRHDT and CDR2 FYEKMQ (reference sequence). V trimming: 3 bases; J trimming: 6 bases; junction bases outside the gene matches: 2.

The gene calls are TRBV13 and TRBJ2-3; 11 nucleotides align to TRBD1. What was sequenced was CD8+ T cells from PBMCs. The TCR was taken from a human donor with Susac syndrome. The CDR3 sequence: CASSFGTGGDTQYF. The CDR3 DNA reads as TGTGCCAGCAGCTTTGGGACAGGGGGGGATACGCAGTATTTT.